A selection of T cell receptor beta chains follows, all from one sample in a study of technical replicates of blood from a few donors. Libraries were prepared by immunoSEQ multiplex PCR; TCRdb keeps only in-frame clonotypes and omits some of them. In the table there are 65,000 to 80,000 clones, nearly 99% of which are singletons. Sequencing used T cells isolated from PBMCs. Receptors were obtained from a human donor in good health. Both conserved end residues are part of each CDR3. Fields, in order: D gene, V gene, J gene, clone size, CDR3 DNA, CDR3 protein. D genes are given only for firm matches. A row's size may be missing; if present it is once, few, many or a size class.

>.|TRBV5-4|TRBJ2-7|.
TGTGCCAGCAGCTTGGCCGGGAAATACGAGCAGTACTTC
CASSLAGKYEQYF
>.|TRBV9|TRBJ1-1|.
TGTGCCAGCAGCGCCGGAGCCTCGTCCGGTGAAGCTTTCTTT
CASSAGASSGEAFF
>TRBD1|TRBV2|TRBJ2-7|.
TGTGCCACCATTGGACAGGGGCCCTCCTACGAGCAGTACTTC
CATIGQGPSYEQYF
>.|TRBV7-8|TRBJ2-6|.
TGTGCCAGCAGCTCCACAGGGATACCTGGGGCCAACGTCCTGACTTTC
CASSSTGIPGANVLTF
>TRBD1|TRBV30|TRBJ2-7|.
TGTGCCTGGGGAGTCCACACTCGGGACAGGTCCCTCTACGAGCAGTACTTC
CAWGVHTRDRSLYEQYF
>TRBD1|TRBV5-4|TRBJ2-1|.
TGTGCCAGCAGCCCAGGGGGCAATGAGCAGTTCTTC
CASSPGGNEQFF
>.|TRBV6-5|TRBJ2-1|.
TGTGCCAGCAGGGCGGCCTCCTACAATGAGCAGTTCTTC
CASRAASYNEQFF
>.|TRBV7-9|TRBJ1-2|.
TGTGCCAGCAGCTTAGCTATGGCTGCCAATGGCTACACCTTC
CASSLAMAANGYTF
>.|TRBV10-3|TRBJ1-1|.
TGTGCCGTCAGGGCGGACACTGAAGCTTTCTTT
CAVRADTEAFF
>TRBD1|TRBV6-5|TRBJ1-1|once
TGTGCCAGCAGGGACAGGGGGGGGACTGAAGCTTTCTTT
CASRDRGGTEAFF
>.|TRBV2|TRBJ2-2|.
TGTGCCAGCCGTGCGGTAGAACCGGCCGGGGAGCTGTTTTTT
CASRAVEPAGELFF
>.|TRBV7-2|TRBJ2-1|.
TGTGCCAGCAGCAAGCCACCCTACAATGAGCAGTTCTTC
CASSKPPYNEQFF
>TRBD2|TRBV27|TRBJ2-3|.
TGTGCCAGCAGTTTATGGGCGGCGGGAGCTCGCACAGATACGCAGTATTTT
CASSLWAAGARTDTQYF
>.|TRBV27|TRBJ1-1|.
TGTGCCAGCAGTTTCGGGGGGGGGAACACTGAAGCTTTCTTT
CASSFGGGNTEAFF
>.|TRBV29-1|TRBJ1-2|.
TGCAGCGTTGGGTTAGGGGGACCCGACCCCGAAAACTCCTATGGCTACACCTTC
CSVGLGGPDPENSYGYTF
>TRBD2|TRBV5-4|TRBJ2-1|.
TGTGCCAGCAGCTTATCCAGCGGGAGGTCCGATGAGCAGTTCTTC
CASSLSSGRSDEQFF
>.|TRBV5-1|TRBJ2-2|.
TGCGCCAGCAGCTTGGACGCGGGAAACACCGGGGAGCTGTTTTTT
CASSLDAGNTGELFF
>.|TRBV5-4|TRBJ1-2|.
TGTGCCAGCAGCTTGATCTCGGGACACCACTATGGCTACACCTTC
CASSLISGHHYGYTF
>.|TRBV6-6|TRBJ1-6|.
TGTGCCAGCAGCCGCGCACCAGGTTCACCCCTCCACTTT
CASSRAPGSPLHF
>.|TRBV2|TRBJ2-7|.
TGTGCCACCCACAGGGAGAGGGCCTACGAGCAGTACTTC
CATHRERAYEQYF
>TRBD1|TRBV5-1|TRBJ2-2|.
TGCGCCAGCAGCTTTGGGACAGGGCGGACCGGGGAGCTGTTTTTT
CASSFGTGRTGELFF
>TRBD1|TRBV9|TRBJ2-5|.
TGTGCCAGCAGCGTGACAGGGGGCCAAGAGACCCAGTACTTC
CASSVTGGQETQYF
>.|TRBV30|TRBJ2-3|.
TGTGCCTGGACTAGATTATGGGCAGATACGCAGTATTTT
CAWTRLWADTQYF
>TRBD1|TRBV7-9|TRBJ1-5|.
TGTGCCAGCAGCTTAGTTGGACAGGGCCATCAGCCCCAGCATTTT
CASSLVGQGHQPQHF
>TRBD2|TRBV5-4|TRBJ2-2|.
TGTGCCAGCAGCCGCGACGGGCCGCGGGGGGGCGGGGAGCTGTTTTTT
CASSRDGPRGGGELFF
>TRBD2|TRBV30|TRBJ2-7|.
TGTGCCTGGAGTAGTCGCGGGAGAGGCGAGCAGTACTTC
CAWSSRGRGEQYF
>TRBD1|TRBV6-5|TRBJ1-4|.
TGTGCCAGCAGTTACGGGACAGGGGAGCATGAAAAACTGTTTTTT
CASSYGTGEHEKLFF
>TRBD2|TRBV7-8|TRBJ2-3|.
TGTGCCAGCAGCTTAGCGAGCCTAGCGGGAGTTGATACGCAGTATTTT
CASSLASLAGVDTQYF
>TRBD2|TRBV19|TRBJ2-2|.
TGTGCCAGTTCTAGACTAGCCTTGAACACCGGGGAGCTGTTTTTT
CASSRLALNTGELFF
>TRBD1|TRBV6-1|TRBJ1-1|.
TGTGCCAGCAGTACCGACAGGGGTACTGAAGCTTTCTTT
CASSTDRGTEAFF
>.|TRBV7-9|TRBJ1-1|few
TGTGCCTTAGGGGATTACACTGAAGCTTTCTTT
CALGDYTEAFF
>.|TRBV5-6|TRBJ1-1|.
TGTGCCAGCAGCTTCTTAATGGAGATGAACACTGAAGCTTTCTTT
CASSFLMEMNTEAFF
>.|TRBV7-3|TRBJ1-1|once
TGTGCCAGCAGCCCCTCGGAGGGGCGGAACGCTGAAGCTTTCTTT
CASSPSEGRNAEAFF
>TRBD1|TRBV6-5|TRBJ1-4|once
TGTGCCAGCAGGACAGGGATGAATGAAAAACTGTTTTTT
CASRTGMNEKLFF
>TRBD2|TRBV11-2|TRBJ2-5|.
TGTGCCAGCAGCTTATTGGCGACTAGCGGGAGTGGGGTGGGAGAGACCCAGTACTTC
CASSLLATSGSGVGETQYF
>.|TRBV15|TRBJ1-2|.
TGTGCCACCAGCTCGATGTGGGAGGGTACGGGTGGCTACACCTTC
CATSSMWEGTGGYTF
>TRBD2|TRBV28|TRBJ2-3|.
TGTGCCAGCAGTTTTCTACTAGCGGGATTTCCAGATACGCAGTATTTT
CASSFLLAGFPDTQYF
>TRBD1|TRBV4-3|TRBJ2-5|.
TGCGCCAGCAGCCACTTGACAGGGGACCAAGAGACCCAGTACTTC
CASSHLTGDQETQYF
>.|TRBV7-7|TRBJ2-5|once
TGTGCTAGCAGCTTACCGGGGATAGAGACCCAGTACTTC
CASSLPGIETQYF
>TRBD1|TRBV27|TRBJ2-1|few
TGTGCCAGCGGGACAGGGACGTTCAATGAGCAGTTCTTC
CASGTGTFNEQFF
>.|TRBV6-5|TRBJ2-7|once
TGTGCCAGCAGTTACTCGGTGGCAGGGGGGTCCTACGAGCAGTACTTC
CASSYSVAGGSYEQYF
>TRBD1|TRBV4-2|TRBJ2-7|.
TGTGCCAGCAGCCAAGTGGGCAGGGGGTACGAGCAGTACTTC
CASSQVGRGYEQYF
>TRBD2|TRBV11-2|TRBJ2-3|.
TGTGCCAGCAGCTTAGGTACTAGCGACCGTTTCACAGATACGCAGTATTTT
CASSLGTSDRFTDTQYF
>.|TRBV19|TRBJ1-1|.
TGTGCCAGTTTACTAGGACAGAGAGCTTTCTTT
CASLLGQRAFF
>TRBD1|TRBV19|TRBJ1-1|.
TGTGCCAGTAGTCTGTATGGGACAGGGATGAACACTGAAGCTTTCTTT
CASSLYGTGMNTEAFF
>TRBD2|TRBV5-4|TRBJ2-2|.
TGTGCCAGCAGCTTGTGGGGGAGGGCCGCAGGGGAGCTGTTTTTT
CASSLWGRAAGELFF